This T cell receptor beta chain was identified during a study of T cell responses to AZD1222 COVID-19 vaccine. Repertoires were generated with immunoSEQ multiplex PCR, while TCRdb's copy carries only in-frame clones and drops some. The sample carries roughly 110,000 clones, 90% recorded once. Germline V gene data show CDR1 as SEHNR and CDR2 as FQNEAQ (reference sequence). There are 14 residues in the CDR3. Trimming removed 4 bases from V and 5 bases from J; junction bases left unmatched: 7. The source of this sequence is an adult in good health. The sample here was peripheral blood, taken on day 0 of AZD1222 vaccination. The chain carries TRBV7-9 and TRBJ1-1; 7 positions match TRBD1. The chain's CDR3 is CASSSYRGRTEAFF. The CDR3 bases are TGTGCCAGCAGCTCCTACAGGGGACGGACTGAAGCTTTCTTT.